The source of this T cell receptor beta chain is a study of response to subunit inactivated influenza vaccine. Unmatched junction bases numbered 4, after V lost 0 bases and J lost 5 bases. Germline V gene sequence: CDR1 SGHRS, CDR2 YFSETQ. This CDR3 has 14 residues. MiXCR, applied by TCRdb to the RT-PCR reads, yields one record per CDR3 protein. The sample holds about 540,000 distinct CDR3 sequences; under 25% are singletons and the top ten take 2.5% to 3%. This sample also appeared in a second study, on T cells expressing NK-cell markers. That paper notes: What made the TCR beta cDNA was 5'RACE template switching with UMIs. TCR beta repertoires came from sorted CD3+CD56+NKG2C+, CD3+CD56+NKG2C- and CD3+CD56-NKG2C+ T cells. Among the eight sequenced donors, seven tested HCMV-seropositive and one tested seronegative. The authors restricted sorting to alpha-beta TCR T cells with an anti-gamma-delta TCR antibody in several experiments. Among CD8+ T cells from several donors, dominant NKG2C+ clonotypes accounted for about 1.0-7.0%.

This sequence originates from a man aged 50 to 60 who received an inactivated influenza vaccine. The rearrangement joins TRBV5-1 to TRBJ2-7, with 8 bases fitting TRBD1. The source was CD4+ T cells sorted from PBMCs, collected 11 to 12 days after vaccination. The CDR3 region has the DNA TGCGCCAGCAGCTTGGGGGACAGGAGGGACGAGCAGTACTTC. It specifies CASSLGDRRDEQYF. Variable domain in full (rest from reference TRBV5-1 and TRBJ2-7): KAGVTQTPRYLIKTRGQQVTLSCSPISGHRSVSWYQQTPGQGLQFLFEYFSETQRNKGNFPGRFSGRQFSNSRSEMNVSTLELGDSALYLCASSLGDRRDEQYFGPGTRLTVT.